The rows below give T cell receptor beta chains drawn from one sample of a study of blood T cell repertoires in COVID-19. Measured with immunoSEQ multiplex PCR; TCRdb has only the in-frame clones, and not every one. The repertoire consists of under 250,000 clones, with roughly 80% occurring once and the leading ten covering about 8.1%. Sequencing was carried out using peripheral blood. The receptors were sampled from a man at least 80 years old with acute or convalescent COVID-19. Both conserved end residues are part of each CDR3. A D gene is named only where the DNA matches it firmly. Clone size is shown for a subset of rows, as once, few, many or a class of expanded clone.

>NA|NA|TRBV5-4|TRBJ1-5
TGTGCCAGCAGCAGACAACCGAGCAATCAGCCCCAGCATTTT
CASSRQPSNQPQHF
>NA|NA|TRBV6-5|TRBJ2-1
TGTGCCAGTCGGGCAGGGGTAGGGTCCTACAATGAGCAGTTCTTC
CASRAGVGSYNEQFF
>TRBD1|NA|TRBV5-1|TRBJ2-7
TGCGCCAGCAGCTTGGACAGGGGGTACGAGCAGTACTTC
CASSLDRGYEQYF
>NA|NA|TRBV19|TRBJ1-5
TGTGCCAGTAGCAACGGGGGGTTTAGGGGCAATCAGCCCCAGCATTTT
CASSNGGFRGNQPQHF
>TRBD2|NA|TRBV3-1/TRBV3-2|TRBJ2-7
TGTGCCAGCAGCCAAGACGGGAGGGCCAATCGCGAGCAGTACTTC
CASSQDGRANREQYF
>NA|NA|TRBV28|TRBJ1-2
TGTGCCAGCAGTCGACGGGACTATGGCTACACCTTC
CASSRRDYGYTF
>TRBD2|NA|TRBV5-1|TRBJ2-1
TGCGCCAGCAGCCCGGGACTAGCGGGAGCGAATGAGCAGTTCTTC
CASSPGLAGANEQFF
>NA|NA|TRBV18|TRBJ1-1
TGTGCCAGCTCACCACGGAGTTTGAACACTGAAGCTTTCTTT
CASSPRSLNTEAFF
>NA|NA|TRBV28|TRBJ1-2
TGTGCCAGCAGTTTAGGGGCCTATGGCTACACCTTC
CASSLGAYGYTF
>NA|NA|TRBV2|TRBJ1-4
TGTGCCAGCAGTTACAGGGTCACTAATGAAAAACTGTTTTTT
CASSYRVTNEKLFF
>NA|NA|TRBV9|TRBJ2-1
TGTGCCAGCAGCGTAGGTCAGGCGAGCTCCTACAATGAGCAGTTCTTC
CASSVGQASSYNEQFF
>NA|NA|TRBV21-1|TRBJ2-1
TGTGCCAGCAGCGCAGGACCGGGGACTAGCCGCAATGAGCAGTTCTTC
CASSAGPGTSRNEQFF
>NA|NA|TRBV5-1|TRBJ1-4
TGCGCCAGCAGCCCAGGGAATCCAACTAATGAAAAACTGTTTTTT
CASSPGNPTNEKLFF
>TRBD1|NA|TRBV9|TRBJ1-2
TGTGCCAGCAGCATGGAGGGGGCCTATGGCTACACCTTC
CASSMEGAYGYTF
>NA|NA|TRBV28|TRBJ1-3
TGTGCCAGCAGTTCCCCGAACTCCAACTCTGGAAACACCATATATTTT
CASSSPNSNSGNTIYF
>NA|once|TRBV5-1|TRBJ2-7
TGCGCCAGCAGCTTGGGGCAGGCTCCCTACGAGCAGTACTTC
CASSLGQAPYEQYF
>TRBD1|few|TRBV5-1|TRBJ2-7
TGCGCCAGCAGCCCGTCTCTGGACAGGGGGAACGAGCAGTACTTC
CASSPSLDRGNEQYF
>TRBD1|NA|TRBV28|TRBJ1-4
TGTGCCAGCAGTTTAGTCCCGGGACAGGGCTTTAATGAAAAACTGTTTTTT
CASSLVPGQGFNEKLFF
>NA|NA|TRBV3-1/TRBV3-2|TRBJ2-1
TGTGCCAGCAGTCCCACCTATTACAATGAGCAGTTCTTC
CASSPTYYNEQFF
>TRBD1|NA|TRBV5-1|TRBJ1-2
TGCGCCAGCAGCTTGGGGGACAGGTCGAGATATGGCTACACCTTC
CASSLGDRSRYGYTF
>TRBD1|NA|TRBV19|TRBJ1-2
TGTGCCAGTAGTATAGTCCGACAGGGGGTCAACTATGGCTACACCTTC
CASSIVRQGVNYGYTF
>NA|NA|TRBV19|TRBJ2-1
TGTGCCAGTAGTATAGTTCAGGGTCCGAATGAGCAGTTCTTC
CASSIVQGPNEQFF
>NA|NA|TRBV11-2|TRBJ2-3
TGTGCCAGCAGCTCAAGCACAGATACGCAGTATTTT
CASSSSTDTQYF
>NA|NA|TRBV7-2|TRBJ2-7
TGTGCCAGCAGCCGTAGCTCCTACGAGCAGTACTTC
CASSRSSYEQYF
>NA|NA|TRBV5-6|TRBJ2-5
TGTGCCAGCAGCCCGGTTCCGCCAATTCAAGAGACCCAGTACTTC
CASSPVPPIQETQYF
>NA|NA|TRBV6-5|TRBJ1-1
TGTGCCAGCAGCGGGGGTAACACTGAAGCTTTCTTT
CASSGGNTEAFF
>TRBD2|NA|TRBV7-2|TRBJ2-5
TGTGCCAGCAGCTCTAGCGGGATTGGAGAGACCCAGTACTTC
CASSSSGIGETQYF
>TRBD1|NA|TRBV30|TRBJ1-1
TGTGCCTGGAGGCGGACAGGTCCCGCTGAAGCTTTCTTT
CAWRRTGPAEAFF
>NA|NA|TRBV6-5|TRBJ1-6
TGTGCCAGCAGTTATGGACCCACAGGGAATTCACCCCTCCACTTT
CASSYGPTGNSPLHF
>TRBD2|NA|TRBV24-1|TRBJ2-2
TGTGCCACCAGTGCCGTGAGACTAGCGGGGAACACCGGGGAGCTGTTTTTT
CATSAVRLAGNTGELFF
>TRBD1|NA|TRBV6-2/TRBV6-3|TRBJ1-5
TGTGCCAGCAGTTCTCTAGGGGGGACAGCCAATCAGCCCCAGCATTTT
CASSSLGGTANQPQHF
>TRBD2|few|TRBV18|TRBJ2-3
TGTGCCAGCTCACCACGACTAGCGGGGTCCACAGATACGCAGTATTTT
CASSPRLAGSTDTQYF
>NA|NA|TRBV5-1|TRBJ2-5
TGCGCCAGCAGCTTCTCCGCGGAAAGCCAAGAGACCCAGTACTTC
CASSFSAESQETQYF
>NA|NA|TRBV7-2|TRBJ1-1
TGTGCCAGCAGCTTACCCCCTAGGACAGCTCCCGGAGCTTTCTTT
CASSLPPRTAPGAFF